What follows are 21 T cell receptor beta chains derived from one specimen sequenced in a study of control samples from healthy donors and cancer patients (dated by TCRdb to the early 2020s). Library construction relied on the immunoSEQ multiplex PCR assay. The clones in this table, taken by TCRdb from immuneACCESS, are in-frame only. Not every clone is retained; where verified, under half of the shortfall comes from an unresolved V gene, and the cause of the rest is unknown. The sample table holds about 94,000 clones, of which 90% were seen once. The ten largest clones add up to over 3% of the sample. Sequencing was done on a sample of blood. These receptor sequences come from a woman between 18 and 30 years old in good health.

The rearrangement uses TRBV5-1 and TRBJ1-6, with D possibly TRBD1 on 5 matching bases. V was shortened by 0 bases and J by 8 bases, with 12 bases between the two germline ends. From germline, CDR1 is SGHRS and CDR2 YFSETQ. The CDR3 covers 15 residues. As DNA, the CDR3 is TGCGCCAGCAGCTTGGTGGGGGTGGGGGATTCACCCCTCCACTTT. As protein: CASSLVGVGDSPLHF.

This rearrangement joins TRBV6-5 to TRBJ1-5, with 8 bases that match TRBD1. This CDR3 is 14 amino acids long. In germline, CDR1 is MNHEY, CDR2 SVGAGI. V shed 7 bases and J 2 bases; nucleotides not matched to a gene: 4. CDR3 nucleotides: TGTGCCAGCACCCCGACAGGGGGCAATCAGCCCCAGCATTTT. Its protein is CASTPTGGNQPQHF.

The chain has TRBV18 and TRBJ1-3; D is uncertain. From germline, CDR1 is KGHSH and CDR2 LQKENI. V was pared by 2 bases and J by 0 bases, with 8 bases between. The CDR3 sequence is 15 residues long. CDR3 loop: CASSPNSFSGNTIYF. CDR3 coding DNA: TGTGCCAGCTCACCAAACAGCTTCTCTGGAAACACCATATATTTT.

This clone was picked up one time. The rearrangement links TRBV12-3 or TRBV12-4 to TRBJ1-1, with D perhaps TRBD1 (6 bases). The V gene lost 6 bases and the J gene lost 4 bases, with 12 bases spanning the gap. This CDR3 comprises 13 residues. The CDR3 protein is CASRYREGTEAFF. DNA for the CDR3: TGTGCCAGCAGGTACAGGGAGGGCACTGAAGCTTTCTTT.

The chain employs TRBV7-2 and TRBJ2-5, with 8 bases aligning to TRBD1. Losses at the gene ends were 5 bases for V and 2 bases for J; bases not matched to a gene: 4. Germline V gene data show CDR1 as SGHTA and CDR2 as FQGNSA. CDR3 length: 14 residues. Here the CDR3 reads CASSPDRGQETQYF. The CDR3 region has the DNA TGTGCCAGCAGCCCTGACAGGGGACAAGAGACCCAGTACTTC.

J is TRBJ1-5 and V is TRBV12-2. TRBV12-2 is a listed pseudogene. The CDR3 consists of 13 residues. The CDR3 DNA reads as TGTGCAAGTCGCTCTACCCGTTGGCAGCCCCAGCATTTT. Its protein is CASRSTRWQPQHF.

The chain recombines TRBV4-1 with TRBJ1-1; D unclear. The CDR3 covers 15 residues. Trimming stripped 3 bases from V and 1 base from J, with 12 bases between. CDR1 MGHRA and CDR2 YSYEKL come from the germline V gene. The CDR3 is CASSQVATPNTEAFF. CDR3 DNA: TGCGCCAGCAGCCAGGTAGCAACACCGAACACTGAAGCTTTCTTT.

The chain links TRBV7-9 to TRBJ1-4; tentative D call: TRBD1 (5 bases). CDR1 and CDR2 from the germline V gene are SEHNR and FQNEAQ (reference sequence). The CDR3 runs to 14 residues. Trimming stripped 1 base from V and 8 bases from J, with 11 bases between. CDR3 coding DNA: TGTGCCAGCAGCTTAGTTCAGGGCGGCGAAAAACTGTTTTTT. The encoded protein is CASSLVQGGEKLFF.

This clone was detected only once. J is TRBJ1-1 and V is TRBV11-2; D is uncertain. Trimming stripped 1 base from V and 10 bases from J, with 13 bases between. Germline V gene lookup returns CDR1 SGHAT and CDR2 FQNNGV. The CDR3 runs 13 residues. The CDR3 DNA follows: TGTGCCAGCAGCTTAGCTCCGGTCTGGGTAGCTTTCTTT. Encoded protein: CASSLAPVWVAFF.

V is TRBV16 and J is TRBJ2-3, with 9 bases fitting TRBD1. The CDR3 contains 14 residues. Germline trimming cut 9 bases from V and 4 bases from J; bases unmatched to any gene: 8. The germline V gene encodes CDR1 KGHSY and CDR2 FQNENV. The CDR3 bases are TGTGCCAGTATGCGACAGGGGGTCCCAGATACGCAGTATTTT. It translates to CASMRQGVPDTQYF.

The rearrangement uses TRBV5-1 and TRBJ2-3; D perhaps matches TRBD2 (6 bases). Germline loops: CDR1 SGHRS, CDR2 YFSETQ. This CDR3 is built from 12 residues. The V gene lost 7 bases and the J gene lost 4 bases, with 10 bases spanning the gap. This chain's CDR3 is CASSTGADTQYF. The CDR3 DNA reads TGCGCCAGCTCTACGGGGGCAGATACGCAGTATTTT.

V gene TRBV5-8 combines with J gene TRBJ1-1; the D is unclear. Germline V CDR1 and CDR2: SGHTS, YDEGEE. V lost 4 bases and J lost 1, with 11 bases in between. The length of the CDR3 is 14 residues. This CDR3 reads CASSLGSWNTEAFF. Written as DNA, the CDR3 is TGTGCCAGCAGCCTCGGGTCCTGGAACACTGAAGCTTTCTTT. Variable domain in full (rest from reference TRBV5-8 and TRBJ1-1): EAGVTQSPTHLIKTRGQQATLRCSPISGHTSVYWYQQALGLGLQFLLWYDEGEERNRGNFPPRFSGRQFPNYSSELNVNALELEDSALYLCASSLGSWNTEAFFGQGTRLTVV.

This chain uses TRBV3-1 (or the pseudogene TRBV3-2) with TRBJ2-7; weak D call: TRBD1 (6 bases). V lost 1 base to trimming and J lost 2 bases, with 9 bases between them. The CDR3 has 14 amino acids. Germline V gene data show CDR1 as LGHDT and CDR2 as YNNKEL (reference sequence). CDR3 sequence reads: CASSQAGVAYEQYF. The CDR3 DNA is TGTGCCAGCAGCCAAGCAGGGGTCGCCTACGAGCAGTACTTC.

J is TRBJ2-5 and V is TRBV6-1; 9 nucleotides agree with TRBD1. The CDR3 is 14 residues long. The V gene end was trimmed by 3 bases and the J gene end by 2 bases; junction bases not matched to a gene: 1. Per the germline V gene, CDR1 is MNHNS and CDR2 is SASEGT. In DNA, the CDR3 is TGTGCCAGCAGTGAGGACAGGGGTCAAGAGACCCAGTACTTC. It codes for CASSEDRGQETQYF.

The V call is TRBV11-2, the J call TRBJ1-1, with D possibly matching TRBD1 (5 bases). V lost 4 bases and J lost 1, with 16 bases in between. Germline V gives CDR1 SGHAT, CDR2 FQNNGV. The CDR3 has 16 residues. The CDR3 DNA reads TGTGCCAGCAGCTCCTGGACCTCCGGGGGGAACACTGAAGCTTTCTTT. This sequence encodes CASSSWTSGGNTEAFF.

The chain couples TRBV29-1 to TRBJ1-1; no reliable D call. Germline V gene sequence: CDR1 SQVTM, CDR2 ANQGSEA. V was shortened by 6 bases and J by 8 bases, with 13 bases between the two germline ends. This CDR3 is built from 11 residues. The CDR3 is CSVNTGREAFF. The CDR3 DNA reads as TGCAGCGTCAACACCGGACGGGAAGCTTTCTTT.

The gene calls are TRBV25-1 and TRBJ1-1, with 7 bases identical to TRBD1. The germline CDR1 and CDR2 sequences are MGHDK and SYGVNS. V was pared by 3 bases and J by 6 bases, with 10 bases of the junction left unmatched. The length of the CDR3 is 15 residues. The chain's CDR3 is CASSDPRRGRAEAFF. The DNA of the CDR3 is TGTGCCAGCAGTGATCCCCGGAGGGGGCGGGCTGAAGCTTTCTTT.

The chain recombines TRBV7-8 with TRBJ2-7; possibly TRBD2 for D (6 bases). Per germline, CDR1 SGHVS and CDR2 FQNEAQ. The V and J ends lost 5 bases and 2 bases respectively, with 16 bases between them. CDR3 size: 15 residues. CDR3 in DNA: TGTGCCAGCAGCACACTCGGGAGTAAAACCTACGAGCAGTACTTC. As protein: CASSTLGSKTYEQYF.

The chain couples TRBV2 to TRBJ1-1; D remains unclear. CDR1 and CDR2 from the germline V gene are SNHLY and FYNNEI. CDR3 length: 13 residues. V was cut by 2 bases and J by 2 bases, with 6 bases left in between. The CDR3 loop is CASSEIANTEAFF. Written as DNA, the CDR3 is TGTGCCAGCAGTGAAATAGCTAACACTGAAGCTTTCTTT.

The rearrangement uses TRBV6-1 and TRBJ1-2, with 7 bases identical to TRBD1. Germline-derived CDR1 and CDR2 are MNHNS and SASEGT. V lost 2 bases and J lost 4; bases outside the gene matches: 4. The CDR3 is 14 residues long. The CDR3 region has the DNA TGTGCCAGCAGTGAACAGACAGGGATCTATGGCTACACCTTC. The encoded protein is CASSEQTGIYGYTF.

The gene calls are TRBV18 and TRBJ1-6; possible D gene TRBD1, 5 bases. This CDR3 is 15 amino acids long. V was trimmed by 4 bases and J by 8 bases, leaving 15 bases between them. Germline CDR1 and CDR2: KGHSH and LQKENI. The CDR3 protein is CASSRDSDGDSPLHF. CDR3 DNA sequence: TGTGCCAGCTCACGTGACAGTGATGGGGATTCACCCCTCCACTTT.